The sequence of this T cell receptor (beta chain) was determined in a study of blood T cell repertoires in COVID-19 (TCRdb year 2020). Study-wide context: Collaborator samples came from the United States, Italy and Spain and covered acute and convalescent phases of COVID-19. The material from the prospective study consisted of cDNA or gDNA derived from T cells, B-cell-depleted T cells, or PBMCs. The dataset comprised deeply sampled blood TCRbeta repertoires from subjects exposed to, actively infected with, or recovered from COVID-19. The repertoires were made available in a free public database intended to serve as a resource for research on the immune response to SARS-CoV-2. The samples were drawn from two sources: the first 160 participants of the ongoing ImmuneRACE study, and 1,254 subjects contributed by 6 global collaborators. A de-identified subject ID, COVID-19 status, age in years and sex were almost always included in the sample metadata. HLA class I and class II types, where available, came from metadata supplied by the sample provider rather than from assay-based typing. Points the paper makes about the study in general: Clinical and demographic metadata were provided uncurated, with the amount varying by source and participant.

About this clone: The target of this receptor is not known. No much larger clone exists at a distance of one base, and base qualities are not known.

TCRbeta CDR3 regions were amplified from genomic DNA using the immunoSEQ Assay, a bias-controlled multiplex PCR. On the authors' methods: Nucleated cell counts per sample were estimated from amplification of reference gene primers within the assay. Sequence reads were collapsed and filtered to measure the absolute abundance of every unique TCRbeta CDR3 rearrangement. For each sample, productive Simpson clonality was calculated as the square root of Simpson's diversity index across productive rearrangements. The immuneACCESS repertoire file appears here via TCRdb, limited to in-frame rearrangements. These files lack a portion of the clones; in checked studies, under half of the deficit traces to unresolved V genes, and the cause of the others is not known. The V and J calls and clone size come from that table; D and trimming were worked out from the DNA. The sample table records 220,000 or so clones; 65% to 85% of these occur just once. About 7% of the sample comes from the top ten.

V drops 6 bases and J drops 2 bases, leaving 13 bases in between. The CDR3 runs 14 residues from the cysteine to the phenylalanine. Kept here is only the CDR3 DNA, which spans 42 bases and is read in frame from base 1. Looking up the germline V gene yields CDR1 SQVTM and CDR2 ANQGSEA. Participants in the prospective study were aged about 18 to 95 years, lived in 24 United States geographic areas, and enrolled through a virtual design. In the prospective study, cohorts were assigned on the basis of participant-reported clinical history obtained from a screening survey and a study questionnaire. Recovered participants in ImmuneRACE Cohort 3 were defined as having two consecutive negative NP/OP PCR tests, clearance from a healthcare professional, or resolution of symptoms. Each participant in the prospective study had whole blood, serum and a nasopharyngeal or oropharyngeal swab collected by mobile phlebotomists. Prospective study participants could optionally give additional blood draws and questionnaires over an approximately two-month period. Blood samples from the prospective study were shipped frozen or at room temperature prior to DNA extraction.

Sequencing was done on a sample of PBMCs or T cells enriched from blood (not recorded which). The receptor was isolated from a woman aged 40 to 50 who had recovered from COVID-19. The chain is encoded by TRBV29-1 joined to TRBJ2-2; a tentative D match to TRBD1 spans 5 bases. The bases are TGCAGCGTCCAGGGAATGGGAAACACCGGGGAGCTGTTTTTT. It is translated as CSVQGMGNTGELFF.